Given below is one T cell receptor beta chain in context. Its specificity is not known. V trimming: 6 bases; J trimming: 2 bases; junction bases outside the gene matches: 3. The CDR3 has 13 residues. Per the germline V gene, CDR1 is KGHSH and CDR2 is LQKENI. The data were obtained in a study of T cell responses to AZD1222 COVID-19 vaccine. General study points: The donors showed a predominance of white British ancestry and of females, with possible underestimation of clonal diversity. Only 5 to 7 AZD1222 recipients were seropositive at baseline.

Sequenced by immunoSEQ multiplex PCR; TCRdb stores in-frame clones only, minus some. The sample lists roughly 100,000 clones, about 94% occurring once. This TCR was sampled from an adult in good health. This chain links TRBV18 with TRBJ2-7; 8 bases map to TRBD1. The material was peripheral blood, obtained on day 0 of AZD1222 vaccination. CDR3 nucleotide sequence: TGTGCCAGCTCTTCCAGGGGGCCCTACGAGCAGTACTTC. As protein: CASSSRGPYEQYF.